This is a list of T cell receptor beta chains from one sample in a study of PD-L1 blockade in urothelial cancer. Sequenced by immunoSEQ multiplex PCR; TCRdb stores in-frame clones only, minus some. The table lists some 54,000 clones, 84% of them singletons, with 5.5% to 7% in the top ten. Sequences were derived from PBMCs, sampled around atezolizumab (anti-PD-L1) treatment. These receptors all stem from a man aged 35 to 55 with urothelial cancer. The CDR3 runs from the conserved cysteine through the conserved F or W. Size is omitted from some rows. Given values are once, few, many or a class for expanded clones.

clone_size j_call v_call cdr3_aa
. TRBJ1-2 TRBV28 CASSLGAGYGYTF
. TRBJ1-5 TRBV10-2 CASSDPGDNQPQHF
. TRBJ1-2 TRBV19 CASSISANGYTF
. TRBJ2-1 TRBV4-2 CASSRGGGSRGNEQFF
few TRBJ1-2 TRBV5-1 CASSLTGSSNYGYTF
few TRBJ2-7 TRBV6-1 CASSEALASQGAYEQYF
once TRBJ2-2 TRBV12-5 CASGLNLRGTANTGELFF
. TRBJ2-3 TRBV15 CATSRDRQVLPTDTQYF
. TRBJ1-5 TRBV7-9 CASSLGGGYNQPQHF
. TRBJ1-2 TRBV9 CASSVDVGTLYGYTF
. TRBJ1-1 TRBV28 CASSYTHSGAFF
. TRBJ1-3 TRBV10-3 CATKGQGINTIYF
. TRBJ1-3 TRBV5-4 CASSLGTGRAGNTIYF
. TRBJ2-3 TRBV28 CASSKQTSATDTQYF
. TRBJ2-1 TRBV27 CASSPPGLAGGPYNEQFF
. TRBJ1-2 TRBV6-5 CASSPSLRGYGYTF
few TRBJ2-1 TRBV27 CASSRTGSYNEQFF
. TRBJ2-2 TRBV5-1 CASSLAGHREGSTGELFF
. TRBJ2-7 TRBV10-1 CASIREGSYEQYF
. TRBJ2-7 TRBV29-1 CSVRGSGRLAGLPYEQYF
. TRBJ2-5 TRBV30 CAWSGVSKATQYF
. TRBJ1-5 TRBV5-5 CAIRTGASQPQHF
. TRBJ2-2 TRBV11-2 CASSSPRVRASGNTGELFF
. TRBJ2-5 TRBV30 CAWSTGGETQYF
medium-sized TRBJ2-1 TRBV29-1 CSAKRDYNEQFF
. TRBJ1-2 TRBV7-9 CASSPTGAYGYTF
. TRBJ2-5 TRBV15 CATSRGQGGRETQYF
. TRBJ1-5 TRBV10-3 CAISDGGSNQPQHF
. TRBJ2-7 TRBV5-1 CASSLRTSGVSYEQYF
. TRBJ2-7 TRBV6-5 CASSLQGYRYEQYF
. TRBJ1-5 TRBV11-2 CASSFGTGYGQPQHF
. TRBJ2-3 TRBV6-1 CASRYTDTQYF
. TRBJ2-7 TRBV28 CASRGQGRTYEQYF
once TRBJ2-1 TRBV21-1 CASSNVDRPNTPSSYNEQFF
. TRBJ2-3 TRBV13 CASSLVLATSTDTQYF
. TRBJ2-3 TRBV6-1 CASQTDFTDTQYF
. TRBJ2-7 TRBV5-1 CASSKGTVYEQYF
. TRBJ2-7 TRBV27 CASSSSFDSLSYEQYF
. TRBJ2-2 TRBV6-6 CASRSATGELFF
. TRBJ2-7 TRBV27 CASSLGGHEQYF
once TRBJ1-5 TRBV28 CASSRQGAGNQPQHF
. TRBJ1-3 TRBV7-2 CASSLDPSRVVNGNTIYF
. TRBJ2-7 TRBV7-3 CASSLLAESSYEQYF
once TRBJ2-3 TRBV25-1 CASSLAGGPVADTQYF
. TRBJ1-2 TRBV4-1 CASSQAWGVNYGYTF
. TRBJ2-7 TRBV28 CASYRGSSYEQYF
. TRBJ1-5 TRBV6-1 CASSGKQGGVRDSNQPQHF
. TRBJ2-3 TRBV28 CASSRYLASSTDTQYF
once TRBJ1-2 TRBV6-5 CASSYSFQDLNGYTF
few TRBJ1-1 TRBV19 CASRDTGPEAFF
. TRBJ1-1 TRBV29-1 CSAGGRLNTEAFF
few TRBJ1-1 TRBV28 CASSRLDRGIMNTEAFF
. TRBJ1-1 TRBV6-1 CASSVLGPRMNTEAFF
. TRBJ1-1 TRBV6-6 CASSYYEQGNAFF
. TRBJ1-5 TRBV6-1 CASDFQLSNQPQHF
. TRBJ2-7 TRBV9 CASSPRDRSYEQYF
few TRBJ2-7 TRBV9 CASSVQRDLLYEQYF